Below, 6 T cell receptor beta chains from the same sample are listed, as sequenced in a study of Ad26.COV2.S vaccination and SARS-CoV-2 variants. Treatment denoted: about 20 received Ad26.COV2.S at low or high dose, single or two shots; about five received placebo; per-sample allocation not given. The study sampled participants on day 63 after the first vaccine or placebo injection. The protocol was immunoSEQ multiplex PCR, while the TCRdb copy is restricted to in-frame clones and leaves out a portion. The table has about 680,000 clones, 80% to 90% seen once. The specimen was peripheral blood, collected in a trial of Ad26.COV2.S vaccine versus placebo. The receptors were sampled from a person aged 18-60 years who received the Ad26.COV2.S COVID-19 vaccine or a placebo.

The chain uses TRBV6-5 and TRBJ2-7; TRBD1 agrees at 7 bases. Losses at the gene ends were 3 bases for V and 2 bases for J; bases not matched to a gene: 4. Germline CDR1 MNHEY, CDR2 SVGAGI. The CDR3 has 14 residues. Written as DNA, the CDR3 is TGTGCCAGCAGTTATAGGGGGCCCCCCTACGAGCAGTACTTC. As protein: CASSYRGPPYEQYF.

V and J are TRBV12-1 and TRBJ2-7; TRBD2 is taken as the D call from the table, unchecked against the DNA. TRBV12-1 is marked as a pseudogene. The CDR3 covers 14 residues. CDR3 sequence: CASSFPGLDPEQYF. The CDR3 bases are TGTGCCAGCAGCTTCCCGGGACTAGATCCCGAGCAGTACTTC.

The chain couples TRBV7-8 to TRBJ1-6; tentatively, D is TRBD1 (5 bases). Trimming took off 5 bases at V and 1 base at J, with 12 bases between the two ends. The germline CDR1 and CDR2 sequences are SGHVS and FQNEAQ. The CDR3 is 16 amino acids. CDR3: CASSPLEGSYNSPLHF. CDR3 nucleotide sequence: TGTGCCAGCAGCCCCCTCGAGGGGTCCTATAATTCACCCCTCCACTTT.

This chain links TRBV5-1 with TRBJ1-4; 12 bases agree with TRBD1. V was pared by 3 bases and J by 8 bases, with 5 bases of the junction left unmatched. From germline, CDR1 is SGHRS and CDR2 YFSETQ. CDR3 length: 15 amino acids. CDR3 in amino acids: CASSSGTGGDEKLFF. CDR3 DNA sequence: TGCGCCAGCAGCTCCGGGACAGGGGGCGACGAAAAACTGTTTTTT.

This chain links TRBV15 with TRBJ2-1; 8 bases match TRBD2. Germline assignment: CDR1 LNHNV and CDR2 YYDKDF (reference sequence). This CDR3 is built from 16 residues. V gave up 4 bases and J gave up 6 bases; unmatched junction bases: 11. This chain's CDR3 is CATSIPARGVSNEQFF. CDR3 in DNA: TGTGCCACCAGCATCCCTGCGCGGGGGGTTAGCAATGAGCAGTTCTTC.

The chain has TRBV11-2 and TRBJ2-1, with D maybe TRBD2 (7 bases). Germline CDR1 reads SGHAT; CDR2 reads FQNNGV. The CDR3 has 17 residues. V shed 5 bases and J shed 5 bases, with 22 bases lying between them. DNA for the CDR3: TGTGCCAGCAGCCCGGGGGCCATCGGGGGGCCCCACAATGAGCAGTTCTTC. Translating it yields CASSPGAIGGPHNEQFF.